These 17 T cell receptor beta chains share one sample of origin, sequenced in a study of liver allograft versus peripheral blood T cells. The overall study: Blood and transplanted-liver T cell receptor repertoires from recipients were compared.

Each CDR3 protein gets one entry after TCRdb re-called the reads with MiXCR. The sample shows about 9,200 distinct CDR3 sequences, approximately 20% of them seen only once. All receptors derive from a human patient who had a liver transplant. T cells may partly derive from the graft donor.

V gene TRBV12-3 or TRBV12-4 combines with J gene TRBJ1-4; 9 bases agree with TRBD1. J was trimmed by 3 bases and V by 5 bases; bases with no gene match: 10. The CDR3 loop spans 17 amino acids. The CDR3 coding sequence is TGTGCCAGCAGTCTGGCGACAGGGGGGCGGTCTAATGAAAAACTGTTTTTT. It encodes CASSLATGGRSNEKLFF.

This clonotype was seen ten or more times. CDR3 region: CASSLEGGANTEAFF. CDR3 DNA: TGTGCCAGCAGCTTGGAGGGGGGGGCGAACACTGAAGCTTTCTTT. V and J are TRBV5-5 and TRBJ1-1, with a weak D call TRBD1 (6 bases). With 0 bases removed from V and 1 base from J, the gap between germline ends came to 10 bases. The CDR3 totals 15 residues. CDR1 and CDR2 (germline): SGHKS, YYEKEE (reference sequence).

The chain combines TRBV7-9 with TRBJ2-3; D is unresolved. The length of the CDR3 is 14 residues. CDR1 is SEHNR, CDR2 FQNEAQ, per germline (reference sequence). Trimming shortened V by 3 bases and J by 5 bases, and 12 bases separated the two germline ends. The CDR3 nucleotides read TGTGCCAGCAGCTTTTCAGCGTCCCGAGATACGCAGTATTTT. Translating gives CASSFSASRDTQYF.

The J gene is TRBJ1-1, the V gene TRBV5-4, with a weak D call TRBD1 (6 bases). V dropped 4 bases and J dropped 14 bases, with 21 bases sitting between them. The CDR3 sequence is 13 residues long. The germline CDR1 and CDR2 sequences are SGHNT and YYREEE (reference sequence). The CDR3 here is CASSRTADLEGFF. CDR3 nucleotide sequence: TGTGCCAGCAGCAGGACAGCCGACCTTGAAGGCTTCTTT.

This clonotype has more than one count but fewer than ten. This CDR3 is CASSLDLAGGNEKLFF. DNA of the CDR3: TGTGCCAGCAGCTTAGATCTGGCAGGGGGAAATGAAAAACTGTTTTTT. V usage is TRBV11-2 and J usage is TRBJ1-4, with 7 bases matching TRBD1. The length of the CDR3 is 16 residues. Germline V gene lookup returns CDR1 SGHAT and CDR2 FQNNGV. Germline trimming cut 0 bases from V and 5 bases from J; bases unmatched to any gene: 6.

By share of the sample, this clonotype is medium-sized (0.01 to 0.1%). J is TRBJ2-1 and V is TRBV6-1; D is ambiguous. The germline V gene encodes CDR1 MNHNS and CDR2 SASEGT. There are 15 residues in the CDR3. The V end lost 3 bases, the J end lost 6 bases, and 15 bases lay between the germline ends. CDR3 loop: CASSDPASWLNEQFF. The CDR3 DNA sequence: TGTGCCAGCAGTGACCCGGCCTCCTGGCTCAATGAGCAGTTCTTC.

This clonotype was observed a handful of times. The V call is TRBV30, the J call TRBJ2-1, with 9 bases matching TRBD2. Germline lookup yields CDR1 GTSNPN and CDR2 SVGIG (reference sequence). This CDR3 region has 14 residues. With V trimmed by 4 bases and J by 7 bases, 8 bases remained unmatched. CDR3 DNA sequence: TGTGCCTGGAACCGGCTAGCGGGAATGAATGAGCAGTTCTTC. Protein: CAWNRLAGMNEQFF.

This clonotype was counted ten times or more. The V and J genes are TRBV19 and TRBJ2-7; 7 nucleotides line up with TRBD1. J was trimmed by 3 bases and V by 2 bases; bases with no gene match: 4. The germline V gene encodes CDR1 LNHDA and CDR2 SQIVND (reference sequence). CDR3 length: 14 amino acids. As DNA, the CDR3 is TGTGCCAGTAGTATAAGACAGGGAGACTACGAGCAGTACTTC. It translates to CASSIRQGDYEQYF.

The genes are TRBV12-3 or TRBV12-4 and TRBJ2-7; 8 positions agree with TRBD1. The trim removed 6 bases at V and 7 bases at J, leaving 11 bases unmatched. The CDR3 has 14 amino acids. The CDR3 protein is CASSKRQGIEEQYF. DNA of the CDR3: TGTGCCAGCAGCAAACGACAGGGGATAGAAGAGCAGTACTTC.

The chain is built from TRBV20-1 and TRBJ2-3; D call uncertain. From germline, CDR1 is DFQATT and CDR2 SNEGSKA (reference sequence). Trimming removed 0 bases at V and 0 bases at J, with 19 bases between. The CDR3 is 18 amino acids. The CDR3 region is CSARDPGGADWSTDTQYF. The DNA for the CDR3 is TGCAGTGCTAGAGATCCTGGCGGAGCAGACTGGAGCACAGATACGCAGTATTTT.

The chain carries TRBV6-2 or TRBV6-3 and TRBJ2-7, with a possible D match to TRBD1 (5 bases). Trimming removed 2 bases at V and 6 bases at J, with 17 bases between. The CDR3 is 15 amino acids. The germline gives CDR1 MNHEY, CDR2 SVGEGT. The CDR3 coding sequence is TGTGCCAGCAGTTACGGTCTCCGGCAGGGTGGCGAGCAGTACTTC. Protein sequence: CASSYGLRQGGEQYF.

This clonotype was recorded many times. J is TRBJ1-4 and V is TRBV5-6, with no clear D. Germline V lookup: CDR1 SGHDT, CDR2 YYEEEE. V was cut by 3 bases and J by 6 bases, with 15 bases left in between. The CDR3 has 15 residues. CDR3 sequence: CASSSVRVVDEKLFF. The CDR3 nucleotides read TGTGCCAGCAGCTCGGTGAGGGTAGTCGATGAAAAACTGTTTTTT.

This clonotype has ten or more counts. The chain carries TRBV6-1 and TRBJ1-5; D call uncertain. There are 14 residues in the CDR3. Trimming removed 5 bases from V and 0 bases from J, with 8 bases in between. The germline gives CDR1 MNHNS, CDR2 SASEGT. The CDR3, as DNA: TGTGCCAGCAGTCCCCGTACTAGCAATCAGCCCCAGCATTTT. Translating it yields CASSPRTSNQPQHF.

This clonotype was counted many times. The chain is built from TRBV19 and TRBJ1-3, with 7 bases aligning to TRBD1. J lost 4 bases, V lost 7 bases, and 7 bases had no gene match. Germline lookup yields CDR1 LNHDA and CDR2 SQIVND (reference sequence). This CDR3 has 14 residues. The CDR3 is CASTRTGPGNTIYF. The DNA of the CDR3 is TGTGCCAGTACCAGGACAGGTCCAGGAAACACCATATATTTT.

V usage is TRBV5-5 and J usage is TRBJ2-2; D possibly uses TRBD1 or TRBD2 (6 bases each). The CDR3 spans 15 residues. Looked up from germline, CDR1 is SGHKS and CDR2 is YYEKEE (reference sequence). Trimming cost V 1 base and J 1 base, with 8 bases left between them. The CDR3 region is CASSLKGGNTGELFF. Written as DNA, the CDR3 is TGTGCCAGCAGCTTGAAGGGGGGGAACACCGGGGAGCTGTTTTTT. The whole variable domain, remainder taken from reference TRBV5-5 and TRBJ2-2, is DAGVTQSPTHLIKTRGQQVTLRCSPISGHKSVSWYQQVLGQGPQFIFQYYEKEERGRGNFPDRFSARQFPNYSSELNVNALLLGDSALYLCASSLKGGNTGELFFGEGSRLTVL.

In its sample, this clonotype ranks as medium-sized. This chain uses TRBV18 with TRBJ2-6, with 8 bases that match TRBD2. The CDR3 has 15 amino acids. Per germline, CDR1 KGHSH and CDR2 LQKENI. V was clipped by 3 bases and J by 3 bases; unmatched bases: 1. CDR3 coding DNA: TGTGCCAGCTCACCGGGACTAGTTGGGGCCAACGTCCTGACTTTC. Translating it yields CASSPGLVGANVLTF.

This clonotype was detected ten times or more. CDR3 nucleotides: TGTGCCAGCAGCTTGGGGCGTGGGGTGTACAATGAGCAGTTCTTC. Protein product: CASSLGRGVYNEQFF. The chain combines TRBV7-9 with TRBJ2-1, with D perhaps TRBD1 (5 bases). CDR1 is SEHNR and CDR2 is FQNEAQ in the germline V gene (reference sequence). Trimming cost V 3 bases and J 4 bases, with 13 bases left between them. The CDR3 contains 15 residues.